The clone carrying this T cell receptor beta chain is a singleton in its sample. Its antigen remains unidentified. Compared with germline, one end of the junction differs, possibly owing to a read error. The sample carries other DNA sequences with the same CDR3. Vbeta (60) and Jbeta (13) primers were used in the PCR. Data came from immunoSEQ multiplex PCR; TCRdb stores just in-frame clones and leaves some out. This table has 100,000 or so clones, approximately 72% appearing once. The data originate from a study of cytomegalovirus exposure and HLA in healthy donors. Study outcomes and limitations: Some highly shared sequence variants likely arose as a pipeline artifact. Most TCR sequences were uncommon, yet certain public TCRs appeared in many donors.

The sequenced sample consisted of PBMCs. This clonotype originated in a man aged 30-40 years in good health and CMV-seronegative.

CDR3 residues: CASRGQQSRLLHF. In DNA form, the CDR3 reads TGTGCCAGCAGGGGTCAACAGAGTAGGCTCCTCCACTTC. The chain couples TRBV2 to TRBJ1-6; the D is unclear. Germline CDR1 is SNHLY and CDR2 is FYNNEI. This CDR3 is 13 amino acids long.